Presented here are 9 T cell receptor beta chains from one specimen sequenced in a study of spatial heterogeneity in lung cancer. The sample's time point: sample taken at primary tumor resection. Unsorted tumor, nontumor lung tissue or cryopreserved PBMC supplied the whole RNA. TCRdb passed the 5' RACE reads through MiXCR, listing each CDR3 protein once. The table records about 48,000 distinct CDR3 sequences, approximately 5.3% of them present only once. Sequences were derived from PBMCs, sampled at surgery. The receptors here all came from a male donor with early-stage non-small cell lung cancer.

This clonotype was counted many times. The J gene is TRBJ2-7, the V gene TRBV6-2 or TRBV6-3, with 7 bases matching TRBD2. The length of the CDR3 is 15 residues. The trim removed 5 bases at V and 4 bases at J, leaving 11 bases unmatched. Germline V lookup: CDR1 MNHEY, CDR2 SVGEGT. The CDR3 DNA reads TGTGCCAGCAGTCAACCGGGACTAAATATTTACGAGCAGTACTTC. This gives the protein CASSQPGLNIYEQYF.

This clonotype has at least ten counts. The rearrangement links TRBV5-4 to TRBJ2-5; maybe TRBD1 (6 bases). The CDR3 has 14 residues. Germline lookup yields CDR1 SGHNT and CDR2 YYREEE (reference sequence). V was shortened by 1 base and J by 5 bases, with 12 bases between the two germline ends. CDR3 region: CASSLSQGHETQYF. As DNA, the CDR3 is TGTGCCAGCAGCTTGAGTCAGGGGCATGAGACCCAGTACTTC.

This clonotype was seen many times. This rearrangement joins TRBV11-1 to TRBJ1-1; 7 nucleotides align to TRBD1. CDR1 and CDR2 (germline): SGHAT, FQDESV (reference sequence). The ends lost 8 bases at V and 5 bases at J; junction bases unmatched: 8. The CDR3 has 13 amino acids. The CDR3: CASRGQPETEAFF. CDR3 in DNA: TGTGCCAGCCGGGGACAGCCGGAAACTGAAGCTTTCTTT.

In this sample, this clonotype turned up a few times. A read error is possible here, since a much larger clone lies one base away. The chain carries TRBV5-6 and TRBJ2-1; D call uncertain. The germline CDR1 and CDR2 sequences are SGHDT and YYEEEE. Trimming shortened V by 1 base and J by 7 bases, and 9 bases separated the two germline ends. The CDR3 has 13 residues. In DNA form, the CDR3 reads TGTGCCAGCAGCTTGTGGGCAGCTAATGAGCAGTTCTTC. This translates into CASSLWAANEQFF.

The V and J genes are TRBV6-2 or TRBV6-3 and TRBJ2-1, with 8 bases fitting TRBD2. CDR3 length: 15 residues. The V and J ends lost 7 bases and 6 bases, in that order; junction bases with no gene match: 11. Germline V gene data show CDR1 as MNHEY and CDR2 as SVGEGT. The CDR3 region has the DNA TGTGCCAGCACCCTAGGGCCTAGCGGGTCCAATGAGCAGTTCTTC. Its translation: CASTLGPSGSNEQFF.

This chain uses TRBV6-2 or TRBV6-3 with TRBJ2-5; TRBD2 matches 7 bases. Trimming cost V 4 bases and J 2 bases; bases outside gene matches: 4. The CDR3 sequence is 14 residues long. Germline CDR1 MNHEY, CDR2 SVGEGT. CDR3 in DNA: TGTGCCAGCAGTTCGCCGGGACTACAAGAGACCCAGTACTTC. It specifies CASSSPGLQETQYF.

In its sample, this clonotype was seen many times. The gene calls are TRBV13 and TRBJ2-5; D not resolved. Germline V gives CDR1 PRHDT, CDR2 FYEKMQ (reference sequence). V was cut by 5 bases and J by 5 bases, with 12 bases left in between. The CDR3 runs to 13 residues. Written as DNA, the CDR3 is TGTGCCAGCAGCCCCCGCTTCGGGGAGACCCAGTACTTC. The encoded protein is CASSPRFGETQYF.

This clonotype was seen ten or more times. The chain joins TRBV28 to TRBJ2-3; tentative D call: TRBD1 (5 bases). V shed 8 bases and J shed 2 bases, with 17 bases lying between them. This CDR3 has 15 residues. Germline CDR1 and CDR2: MDHEN and SYDVKM. Here the CDR3 reads CASWGRGTTTDTQYF. DNA of the CDR3: TGTGCCAGCTGGGGAAGGGGTACGACCACAGATACGCAGTATTTT.

This clonotype was seen at least ten times. This rearrangement joins TRBV6-5 to TRBJ2-5; D remains ambiguous. The CDR3 length is 12 residues. The germline gives CDR1 MNHEY, CDR2 SVGAGI. Trimming removed 2 bases at V and 5 bases at J, with 6 bases between. The CDR3 coding sequence is TGTGCCAGCAGTTACACCCGCGAGACCCAGTACTTC. Its protein product is CASSYTRETQYF.